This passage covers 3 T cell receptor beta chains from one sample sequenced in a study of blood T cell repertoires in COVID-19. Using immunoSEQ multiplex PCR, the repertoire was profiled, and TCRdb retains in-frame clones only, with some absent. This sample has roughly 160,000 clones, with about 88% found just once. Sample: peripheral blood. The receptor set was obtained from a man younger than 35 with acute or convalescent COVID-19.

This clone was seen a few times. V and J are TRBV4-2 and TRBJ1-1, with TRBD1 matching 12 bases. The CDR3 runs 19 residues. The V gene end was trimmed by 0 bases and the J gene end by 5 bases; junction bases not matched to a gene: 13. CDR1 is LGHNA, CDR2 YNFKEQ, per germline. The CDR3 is CASSQEPPGQGAARTEAFF. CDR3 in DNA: TGTGCCAGCAGCCAAGAACCGCCGGGACAGGGGGCGGCAAGGACTGAAGCTTTCTTT.

CDR3 in amino acids: CASSPPRQGVNSPLHF. Written as DNA, the CDR3 is TGTGCCAGCTCACCACCGCGGCAGGGCGTTAATTCACCCCTCCACTTT. This sequence joins TRBV18 and TRBJ1-6; possible D gene TRBD1, 5 bases. The V and J ends lost 0 bases and 6 bases respectively, with 12 bases between them. The CDR3 has 16 residues. Germline V CDR1 and CDR2: KGHSH, LQKENI.

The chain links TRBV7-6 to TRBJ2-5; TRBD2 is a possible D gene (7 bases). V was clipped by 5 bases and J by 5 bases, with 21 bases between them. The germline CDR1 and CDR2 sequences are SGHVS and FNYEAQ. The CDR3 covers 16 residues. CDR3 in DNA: TGTGCCAGCAGCCAAGGTCGGGGGGCAGCGTTGGAGACCCAGTACTTC. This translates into CASSQGRGAALETQYF. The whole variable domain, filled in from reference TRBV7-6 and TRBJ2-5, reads GAGVSQSPRYKVTKRGQDVALRCDPISGHVSLYWYRQALGQGPEFLTYFNYEAQQDKSGLPNDRFSAERPEGSISTLTIQRTEQRDSAMYRCASSQGRGAALETQYFGPGTRLLVL.